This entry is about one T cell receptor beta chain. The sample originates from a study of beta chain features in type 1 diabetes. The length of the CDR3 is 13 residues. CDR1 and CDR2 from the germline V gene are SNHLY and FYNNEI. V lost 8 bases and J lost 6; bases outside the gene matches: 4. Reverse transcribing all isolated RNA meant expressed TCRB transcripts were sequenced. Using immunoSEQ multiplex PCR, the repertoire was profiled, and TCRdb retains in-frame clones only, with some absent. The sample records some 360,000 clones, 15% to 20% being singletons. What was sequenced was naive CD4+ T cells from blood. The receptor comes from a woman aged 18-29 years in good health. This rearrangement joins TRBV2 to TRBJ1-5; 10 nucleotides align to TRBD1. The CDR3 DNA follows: TGTGCCAGCGGGACAGGGGAAATTCAGCCCCAGCATTTT. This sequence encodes CASGTGEIQPQHF.